Each of the 23 T cell receptor beta chains below was sequenced from the same sample in a study of T-cell memory formation after mild COVID-19. TCRdb ran MiXCR on the 5' RACE reads and lists one entry per CDR3 protein. The repertoire includes roughly 510,000 distinct CDR3 sequences, roughly 17% of them detected once, and about 7.5% sits in the top ten. The sequenced sample was PBMCs or a T cell subset sorted from them (not recorded which). The receptors stem from an adult woman who had mild COVID-19 (a few samples of this study predate the infection). Cell type and time point are not known.

V and J are TRBV7-8 and TRBJ1-2; no reliable D call. CDR3 length: 14 amino acids. Germline V gene data show CDR1 as SGHVS and CDR2 as FQNEAQ. The germline V and J ends were trimmed by 5 bases and 2 bases, with 12 bases remaining between them. The CDR3 sequence: CASSPSAGNYGYTF. CDR3 in DNA: TGTGCCAGCAGCCCTTCCGCAGGCAACTATGGCTACACCTTC.

This clonotype was counted between two and nine times. The chain employs TRBV6-5 and TRBJ1-1; D is uncertain. CDR3 length equals 13 residues. Germline assignment: CDR1 MNHEY and CDR2 SVGAGI. V gave up 6 bases and J gave up 2 bases, with 10 bases separating them. The CDR3: CASRLHSNTEAFF. The CDR3 bases are TGTGCCAGCAGACTACACAGTAACACTGAAGCTTTCTTT.

As to this clonotype: This may arise from a read error, as a much more abundant clone is one base away. This chain links TRBV5-1 with TRBJ2-2; D gene ambiguous. V shed 0 bases and J shed 1 base, with 4 bases lying between them. The CDR3 covers 14 residues. Germline CDR1 is SGHRS and CDR2 is YFSETQ. CDR3 coding DNA: TGCGCCAGCAGCTTGGATCAGAACACCGGGGAGCTGTTTTTT. Protein product: CASSLDQNTGELFF. The variable domain in full, with the rest retrieved from reference TRBV5-1 and TRBJ2-2, is KAGVTQTPRYLIKTRGQQVTLSCSPISGHRSVSWYQQTPGQGLQFLFEYFSETQRNKGNFPGRFSGRQFSNSRSEMNVSTLELGDSALYLCASSLDQNTGELFFGEGSRLTVL.

The chain couples TRBV12-3 or TRBV12-4 to TRBJ1-2; perhaps TRBD1 as D (5 bases). Trimming pared 6 bases from V and 2 bases from J, leaving 10 bases between. The CDR3 totals 13 residues. CDR3 sequence reads: CASRSSGNYGYTF. The CDR3 bases are TGTGCCAGCAGATCGTCAGGGAACTATGGCTACACCTTC.

The chain recombines TRBV5-1 with TRBJ2-7, with a tentative D call TRBD2 (5 bases). Germline V gene sequence: CDR1 SGHRS, CDR2 YFSETQ. The CDR3 sequence is 15 residues long. V was pared by 0 bases and J by 5 bases, with 15 bases between. The CDR3 spells CASSLEGQEVHEQYF. The CDR3 bases are TGCGCCAGCAGCTTGGAGGGTCAGGAGGTCCACGAGCAGTACTTC.

Ten or more counts support this clonotype. The rearrangement joins TRBV7-3 to TRBJ2-2; D remains ambiguous. Germline loops: CDR1 SGHTA, CDR2 FQGTGA. The CDR3 is 14 residues long. The V and J ends lost 2 bases and 1 base respectively, with 5 bases between them. The CDR3 loop is CASSLGWNTGELFF. The CDR3 DNA follows: TGTGCCAGCAGCTTAGGATGGAACACCGGGGAGCTGTTTTTT.

This clonotype has more than one count but fewer than ten. This chain connects TRBV18 to TRBJ2-5; D might be TRBD1 (5 bases). Trimming cost V 2 bases and J 5 bases, with 12 bases left between them. Germline CDR1 and CDR2: KGHSH and LQKENI. The CDR3 totals 14 residues. CDR3 DNA: TGTGCCAGCTCACCATTAGACAGCAAGGAGACCCAGTACTTC. Translated: CASSPLDSKETQYF.

This clonotype occurred a few times. The chain links TRBV5-1 to TRBJ2-7; 10 bases fit TRBD1. Germline lookup yields CDR1 SGHRS and CDR2 YFSETQ. The ends lost 0 bases at V and 2 bases at J; junction bases unmatched: 2. This CDR3 contains 15 residues. CDR3 loop: CASSLGQGAAYEQYF. The CDR3 region has the DNA TGCGCCAGCAGCTTGGGACAGGGGGCGGCCTACGAGCAGTACTTC.

The chain has TRBV2 and TRBJ2-1; TRBD1 matches at 9 bases. V gave up 8 bases and J gave up 8 bases; unmatched junction bases: 13. The V gene's germline CDR1 is SNHLY and CDR2 FYNNEI. The CDR3 has 15 residues. The CDR3 DNA reads as TGTGCCAGCTCTTCCGGGACAGGGAAGGTTCATGAGCAGTTCTTC. It translates to CASSSGTGKVHEQFF.

This clonotype appeared a few times. This chain uses TRBV19 with TRBJ2-1; 7 nucleotides agree with TRBD2. V shed 5 bases and J 8 bases; nucleotides not matched to a gene: 6. The CDR3 has 13 amino acids. Looked up from germline, CDR1 is LNHDA and CDR2 is SQIVND (reference sequence). The CDR3 loop reads CASSENGGYEQFF. The CDR3 nucleotides read TGTGCCAGTAGTGAAAACGGGGGGTATGAGCAGTTCTTC.

This clonotype came up a few times. This CDR3 is CASSTYSAGETDTQYF. The CDR3 DNA reads as TGTGCCAGCAGTACCTATTCGGCGGGAGAGACGGATACGCAGTATTTT. V is TRBV11-3 and J is TRBJ2-3, with 7 bases matching TRBD2. The germline V gene encodes CDR1 SGHNT and CDR2 YENEEA. J lost 6 bases, V lost 6 bases, and 15 bases had no gene match. The CDR3 totals 16 residues.

CDR3 residues: CAWKGLAGVSTGELFF. The CDR3 DNA follows: TGTGCCTGGAAAGGGCTAGCGGGAGTCTCTACCGGGGAGCTGTTTTTT. The chain couples TRBV30 to TRBJ2-2; TRBD2 agrees at 10 bases. The CDR3 covers 16 residues. Germline lookup yields CDR1 GTSNPN and CDR2 SVGIG (reference sequence). V dropped 4 bases and J dropped 5; count of bases not matched to a gene: 10.

This chain links TRBV18 with TRBJ1-2, with D hard to call. The CDR3 consists of 14 residues. The germline CDR1 and CDR2 sequences are KGHSH and LQKENI. V was trimmed by 0 bases and J by 8 bases, leaving 13 bases between them. CDR3 amino acids: CASSPPPAPSGYTF. The CDR3 DNA follows: TGTGCCAGCTCACCACCCCCAGCCCCAAGCGGCTACACCTTC. Full variable domain (missing parts from reference TRBV18 and TRBJ1-2): NAGVMQNPRHLVRRRGQEARLRCSPMKGHSHVYWYRQLPEEGLKFMVYLQKENIIDESGMPKERFSAEFPKEGPSILRIQQVVRGDSAAYFCASSPPPAPSGYTFGSGTRLTVV.

The rearrangement joins TRBV20-1 to TRBJ2-3; 9 bases agree with TRBD1. Germline CDR1 is DFQATT and CDR2 is SNEGSKA (reference sequence). V shed 5 bases, J shed 2 bases, and the junction held 5 bases outside the gene matches. The CDR3 spans 14 residues. The CDR3 is CSALDRGTTDTQYF. In DNA form, the CDR3 reads TGCAGTGCTCTCGACAGGGGGACCACAGATACGCAGTATTTT.

The CDR3: CASSPGGAGGPETQYF. For the CDR3, the DNA is TGCGCCAGCAGCCCCGGCGGAGCGGGAGGGCCTGAGACCCAGTACTTC. The chain is built from TRBV4-1 and TRBJ2-5; TRBD2 agrees at 10 bases. The CDR3 has 16 amino acids. Germline values: CDR1 MGHRA, CDR2 YSYEKL. The V gene end was trimmed by 4 bases and the J gene end by 5 bases; junction bases not matched to a gene: 10.

V usage is TRBV10-3 and J usage is TRBJ2-1, with 11 bases lining up with TRBD2. The CDR3 is made up of 15 amino acids. CDR1 ENHRY and CDR2 SYGVKD come from the germline V gene. Trimming removed 5 bases from V and 9 bases from J; junction bases left unmatched: 9. The DNA for the CDR3 is TGTGCCATCAGTCCAATTAGCGGGGGGGCTGTTGAGCAGTTCTTC. Amino acid sequence: CAISPISGGAVEQFF.

J is TRBJ2-1 and V is TRBV24-1; D unclear. CDR1 KGHDR and CDR2 SFDVKD come from the germline V gene. V was cut by 7 bases and J by 0 bases, with 21 bases left in between. The CDR3 is 18 amino acids. The CDR3 nucleotides read TGTGCCACCAGCCAACCCGGCGGCAGACTGAGCTCCTACAATGAGCAGTTCTTC. Its protein is CATSQPGGRLSSYNEQFF.

This clonotype occurred many times. The V call is TRBV2, the J call TRBJ2-2; D gene ambiguous. Per germline, CDR1 SNHLY and CDR2 FYNNEI. There are 12 residues in the CDR3. V was shortened by 8 bases and J by 6 bases, with 10 bases between the two germline ends. The CDR3 sequence is CASSPGAGELFF. For the CDR3, the DNA is TGTGCCAGCTCTCCAGGTGCCGGGGAGCTGTTTTTT.

The table lists this clonotype with many counts. The V gene is TRBV5-1, the J gene TRBJ1-3; no reliable D call. Deletions cut 1 base from V and 2 bases from J, with 4 bases between. CDR1 SGHRS and CDR2 YFSETQ come from the germline V gene. The CDR3 is 13 amino acids. The CDR3 coding sequence is TGCGCCAGCAGCTTGTCGGCTGGAAACACCATATATTTT. Protein: CASSLSAGNTIYF.

V usage is TRBV5-1 and J usage is TRBJ1-1, with D perhaps matching TRBD1 (6 bases). Germline CDR1 is SGHRS and CDR2 is YFSETQ. The CDR3 runs 16 residues. The V end lost 4 bases, the J end lost 1 base, and 17 bases lay between the germline ends. As DNA, the CDR3 is TGCGCCAGCAGCATCCTCCCACAGGGCGAGAACACTGAAGCTTTCTTT. This sequence encodes CASSILPQGENTEAFF.

This rearrangement joins TRBV20-1 to TRBJ2-3; D remains unclear. The CDR3 sequence is 16 residues long. Per germline, CDR1 DFQATT and CDR2 SNEGSKA (reference sequence). V lost 6 bases and J 4 bases, leaving 23 bases between the germline ends. The CDR3 DNA sequence: TGCAGTGCAAAGACCGGGCCTCAAAGACGACCAGATACGCAGTATTTT. Its translation: CSAKTGPQRRPDTQYF.

This chain joins TRBV4-3 and TRBJ1-1; a possible D gene is TRBD1 (5 bases). The CDR3 totals 14 residues. CDR1 is LGHNA, CDR2 YSLEER, per germline. Trimming took off 2 bases at V and 5 bases at J, with 12 bases between the two ends. The CDR3 loop reads CASSQRREGTEAFF. The CDR3 region has the DNA TGCGCCAGCAGCCAACGCAGGGAGGGAACTGAAGCTTTCTTT.

This chain joins TRBV11-2 and TRBJ2-1, with TRBD2 matching 10 bases. With V trimmed by 5 bases and J by 7 bases, 20 bases remained unmatched. This CDR3 is 19 amino acids long. Germline CDR1 is SGHAT and CDR2 is FQNNGV. Here the CDR3 reads CASSHSIAGGGEWKNEQFF. CDR3 DNA: TGTGCCAGCAGCCACTCAATAGCGGGAGGTGGGGAATGGAAGAATGAGCAGTTCTTC.